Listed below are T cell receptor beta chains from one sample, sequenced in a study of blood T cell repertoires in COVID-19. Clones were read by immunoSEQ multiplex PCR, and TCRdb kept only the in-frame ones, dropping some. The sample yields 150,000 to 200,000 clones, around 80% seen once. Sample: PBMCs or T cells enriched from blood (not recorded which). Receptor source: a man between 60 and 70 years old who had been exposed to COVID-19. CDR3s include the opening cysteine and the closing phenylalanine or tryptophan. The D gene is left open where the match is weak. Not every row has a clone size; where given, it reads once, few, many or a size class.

CDR3 protein: CASMRQREQFF
CDR3 DNA: TGTGCCAGTATGAGGCAGCGTGAGCAGTTCTTC
D gene: NA
V gene: TRBV19
clone size: once
J gene: TRBJ2-1

CDR3 protein: CASSLEGTLNEKLFF
CDR3 DNA: TGCGCCAGCAGCTTGGAAGGGACACTTAATGAAAAACTGTTTTTT
D gene: NA
V gene: TRBV5-1
clone size: NA
J gene: TRBJ1-4

CDR3 protein: CASSQEGTGVGEQYF
CDR3 DNA: TGCGCCAGCAGCCAAGAGGGGACAGGGGTTGGGGAGCAGTACTTC
D gene: TRBD1
V gene: TRBV4-1
clone size: NA
J gene: TRBJ2-7

CDR3 protein: CASSYRTGPSYNEQFF
CDR3 DNA: TGTGCCAGCAGTTACCGGACAGGGCCCTCCTACAATGAGCAGTTCTTC
D gene: TRBD1
V gene: TRBV7-9
clone size: NA
J gene: TRBJ2-1

CDR3 protein: CASSIRTGAREQYF
CDR3 DNA: TGTGCCAGTAGTATTAGGACAGGAGCGCGCGAGCAGTACTTC
D gene: TRBD1
V gene: TRBV19
clone size: NA
J gene: TRBJ2-7

CDR3 protein: CASSLGTVPHEKLFF
CDR3 DNA: TGTGCCAGCAGCTTAGGGACAGTACCTCATGAAAAACTGTTTTTT
D gene: NA
V gene: TRBV7-9
clone size: NA
J gene: TRBJ1-4

CDR3 protein: CASSLGSRAYEQYF
CDR3 DNA: TGTGCCAGCAGCTTAGGGTCGAGGGCCTACGAGCAGTACTTC
D gene: NA
V gene: TRBV7-8
clone size: once
J gene: TRBJ2-7

CDR3 protein: CASSGQKLSYEQYF
CDR3 DNA: TGTGCCAGCAGTGGACAGAAACTCTCCTACGAGCAGTACTTC
D gene: NA
V gene: TRBV2
clone size: few
J gene: TRBJ2-7

CDR3 protein: CATSDLKRTGKNTGELFF
CDR3 DNA: TGTGCCACCAGTGATTTAAAACGGACAGGGAAGAACACCGGGGAGCTGTTTTTT
D gene: TRBD1
V gene: TRBV24-1
clone size: NA
J gene: TRBJ2-2

CDR3 protein: CATSTLLSEQFF
CDR3 DNA: TGTGCCACCAGCACTCTTCTTAGTGAGCAGTTCTTC
D gene: NA
V gene: TRBV15
clone size: NA
J gene: TRBJ2-1

CDR3 protein: CASSFPGLAGVNEQFF
CDR3 DNA: TGTGCCAGCAGCTTCCCGGGACTAGCGGGTGTCAATGAGCAGTTCTTC
D gene: TRBD2
V gene: TRBV11-3
clone size: once
J gene: TRBJ2-1

CDR3 protein: CAWSVGGAFTEAFF
CDR3 DNA: TGTGCCTGGAGTGTAGGGGGCGCCTTCACTGAAGCTTTCTTT
D gene: TRBD1
V gene: TRBV30
clone size: NA
J gene: TRBJ1-1

CDR3 protein: CASSYSTTRGQYF
CDR3 DNA: TGTGCCAGCAGTTACTCGACTACGCGCGGGCAGTACTTC
D gene: NA
V gene: TRBV6-2/TRBV6-3
clone size: NA
J gene: TRBJ2-7

CDR3 protein: CAWRDYRAEQPQHF
CDR3 DNA: TGTGCCTGGAGAGATTACAGGGCTGAGCAGCCCCAGCATTTT
D gene: NA
V gene: TRBV30
clone size: NA
J gene: TRBJ1-5

CDR3 protein: CASSLTSQGTSYGYTF
CDR3 DNA: TGTGCCAGCAGCTTAACTAGTCAGGGGACGAGCTATGGCTACACCTTC
D gene: NA
V gene: TRBV7-3
clone size: few
J gene: TRBJ1-2

CDR3 protein: CASSYQRPSTDTQYF
CDR3 DNA: TGTGCCAGCAGTTACCAGCGGCCATCCACAGATACGCAGTATTTT
D gene: NA
V gene: TRBV6-2/TRBV6-3
clone size: NA
J gene: TRBJ2-3

CDR3 protein: CASILLQANTEAFF
CDR3 DNA: TGTGCCAGCATCCTCTTGCAGGCGAACACTGAAGCTTTCTTT
D gene: NA
V gene: TRBV5-6
clone size: NA
J gene: TRBJ1-1

CDR3 protein: CASSDRDRNNEQFF
CDR3 DNA: TGTGCCAGCAGTGACCGGGACAGAAACAATGAGCAGTTCTTC
D gene: TRBD1
V gene: TRBV2
clone size: few
J gene: TRBJ2-1

CDR3 protein: CASSTPPGGEAFF
CDR3 DNA: TGTGCCAGCAGCACGCCACCCGGCGGTGAAGCTTTCTTT
D gene: NA
V gene: TRBV9
clone size: NA
J gene: TRBJ1-1

CDR3 protein: CASSLRTEPSYEQYF
CDR3 DNA: TGTGCCAGCAGCTTGAGGACTGAACCCTCCTACGAGCAGTACTTC
D gene: NA
V gene: TRBV5-6
clone size: NA
J gene: TRBJ2-7

CDR3 protein: CASRRQGRAEAFF
CDR3 DNA: TGTGCCAGCAGGAGGCAGGGTCGGGCTGAAGCTTTCTTT
D gene: NA
V gene: TRBV27
clone size: NA
J gene: TRBJ1-1

CDR3 protein: CASSRRGRELFF
CDR3 DNA: TGTGCCAGCAGTCGGAGGGGCAGGGAACTGTTTTTT
D gene: NA
V gene: TRBV6-2/TRBV6-3
clone size: NA
J gene: TRBJ1-4